A selection of T cell receptor beta chains follows, all from one sample in a study of blood T cell repertoires in COVID-19. Produced via immunoSEQ multiplex PCR; TCRdb's table is partial and in-frame only. The sample records about 220,000 clones, roughly 80% being singletons. Source material: peripheral blood. The receptors originated from a woman between 65 and 79 years old with acute or convalescent COVID-19. The CDR3 runs from the conserved cysteine through the conserved F or W. The order of the fields is J gene, V gene, D gene, clone size, CDR3 DNA, CDR3 protein. A D gene is named only where the DNA matches it firmly. Rows give clone size only sometimes, using once, few, many, or a class for an expanded clone.

>TRBJ2-3|TRBV7-2|NA|NA
TGTGCCAGCAGCTTAAGCGGGTGGGGCACAGATACGCAGTATTTT
CASSLSGWGTDTQYF
>TRBJ1-2|TRBV6-1|NA|NA
TGTGCCAGCAGTGATGACTTCTATGGCTACACCTTC
CASSDDFYGYTF
>TRBJ2-6|TRBV5-1|TRBD2|NA
TGCGCCAGCGGGGGGGAGTCTGGGGCCAACGTCCTGACTTTC
CASGGESGANVLTF
>TRBJ2-3|TRBV6-5|NA|NA
TGTGCCAGCAGTCCGGATCTTCGGGCAGATACGCAGTATTTT
CASSPDLRADTQYF
>TRBJ2-1|TRBV7-9|TRBD2|once
TGTGCCAGCAGCACTAGCGGGGGGGTTCTGTTCTTC
CASSTSGGVLFF
>TRBJ1-6|TRBV27|TRBD1|NA
TGTGCCAGCAGTCCGACGACAGGGGGTAATTCACCCCTCCACTTT
CASSPTTGGNSPLHF
>TRBJ2-5|TRBV5-1|NA|NA
TGCGCCAGCAGCTTGCAAGGGACTTCGGGGACCCAGTACTTC
CASSLQGTSGTQYF
>TRBJ1-2|TRBV4-1|NA|NA
TGCGCCAGCAGACAAAGGGGACAAAATGGCTACACCTTC
CASRQRGQNGYTF
>TRBJ1-1|TRBV5-1|NA|NA
TGCGCCAGCAGCTTGGAGGTGGGGCGGACTGAAGCTTTCTTT
CASSLEVGRTEAFF
>TRBJ1-2|TRBV30|NA|NA
TGTGCCTGGGTGGCGGGAGCTAACTATGGCTACACCTTC
CAWVAGANYGYTF
>TRBJ2-3|TRBV10-1|NA|few
TGCGCCAGCAGTGAGTCGGCTAGGGGAGATACGCAGTATTTT
CASSESARGDTQYF
>TRBJ2-3|TRBV19|TRBD2|NA
TGTGCCAGTAGTATAGGGGAGGGTGGCACAGATACGCAGTATTTT
CASSIGEGGTDTQYF
>TRBJ1-2|TRBV10-3|NA|NA
TGTGCCATCTCCGGGAGAGAGAGAGGCGGCTACACCTTC
CAISGRERGGYTF
>TRBJ2-5|TRBV7-2|NA|NA
TGTGCCAGCAGCTTAACCCGTGGAGTAGGGGGAGAGACCCAGTACTTC
CASSLTRGVGGETQYF
>TRBJ2-2|TRBV13|TRBD1|NA
TGTGCCAGCAGCTTAAATCAGGGGGCCTCGGGGGAGCTGTTTTTT
CASSLNQGASGELFF
>TRBJ2-6|TRBV11-2|NA|NA
TGTGCCAGCAGCTCACACGGACAGATCTCTGGGGCCAACGTCCTGACTTTC
CASSSHGQISGANVLTF
>TRBJ1-1|TRBV29-1|NA|NA
TGCAGCGTTGGGAGGGGTACTGAAGCTTTCTTT
CSVGRGTEAFF
>TRBJ2-3|TRBV3-1/TRBV3-2|NA|NA
TGTGCCAGCAGCCAAGCGGACTGGATTGGCACAGATACGCAGTATTTT
CASSQADWIGTDTQYF
>TRBJ2-2|TRBV6-6|TRBD2|NA
TGTGCCAGCACCCTAGCGGTATTGGGCGGGGAGCTGTTTTTT
CASTLAVLGGELFF
>TRBJ1-3|TRBV3-1/TRBV3-2|NA|NA
TGTGCCAGCAGCCAAGAACGGGGAAACACCATATATTTT
CASSQERGNTIYF
>TRBJ2-7|TRBV7-9|NA|NA
TGTGCCAGCAGCTCACTTGCGGAGGGTCTCTCCTACGAGCAGTACTTC
CASSSLAEGLSYEQYF
>TRBJ1-1|TRBV19|NA|NA
TGTGCCAGTAACGACACCCCTTACTCTGAAGCTTTCTTT
CASNDTPYSEAFF
>TRBJ2-5|TRBV6-5|TRBD1|NA
TGTGCCAGCAGTCGGACAGGGGCCGAGACCCAGTACTTC
CASSRTGAETQYF
>TRBJ2-7|TRBV6-2/TRBV6-3|TRBD1|NA
TGTGCCAGCAGTCAACAGGGGAGTAGCGAGCAGTACTTC
CASSQQGSSEQYF
>TRBJ2-1|TRBV24-1|TRBD1|few
TGTGCCACCGATAACCCGGGACAGCGCAATGAGCAGTTCTTC
CATDNPGQRNEQFF
>TRBJ2-3|TRBV5-5|NA|NA
TGTGCCAGCAGCTTAAGTACTCCGAGCACAGATACGCAGTATTTT
CASSLSTPSTDTQYF
>TRBJ2-6|TRBV3-1/TRBV3-2|NA|NA
TGTGCCAGCAGCCTAGAGAGCTCTGGGGCCAACGTCCTGACTTTC
CASSLESSGANVLTF
>TRBJ1-1|TRBV3-1/TRBV3-2|NA|NA
TGTGCCAGCAGCCAAGACCACTCTGAAGCTTTCTTT
CASSQDHSEAFF
>TRBJ2-1|TRBV9|NA|NA
TGTGCCAGCAGCGTAGAGTGGGGGGGCTCTGAGCAGTTCTTC
CASSVEWGGSEQFF
>TRBJ2-1|TRBV9|NA|NA
TGTGCCAGCAGCGACAGACATAACAATGAGCAGTTCTTC
CASSDRHNNEQFF
>TRBJ2-1|TRBV5-6|NA|NA
TGTGCCAGCAGGGCCGGGGGAGGAACCAATGAGCAGTTCTTC
CASRAGGGTNEQFF